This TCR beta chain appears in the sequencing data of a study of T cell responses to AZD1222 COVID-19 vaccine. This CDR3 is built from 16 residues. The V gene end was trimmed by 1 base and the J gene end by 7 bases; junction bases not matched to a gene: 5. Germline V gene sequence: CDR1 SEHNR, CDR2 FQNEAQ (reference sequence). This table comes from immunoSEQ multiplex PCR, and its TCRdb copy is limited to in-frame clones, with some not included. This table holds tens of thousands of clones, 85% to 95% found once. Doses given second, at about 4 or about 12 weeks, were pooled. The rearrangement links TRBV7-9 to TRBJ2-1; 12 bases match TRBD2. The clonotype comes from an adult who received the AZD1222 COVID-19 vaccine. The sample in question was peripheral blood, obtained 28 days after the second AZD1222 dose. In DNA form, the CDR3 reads TGTGCCAGCAGCTTAGGACTAGCGGGAGTCTATAATGAGCAGTTCTTC. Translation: CASSLGLAGVYNEQFF.